The 7 T cell receptor beta chains below all came from one sample that was sequenced in a study of control samples from healthy donors and cancer patients. The table came from immunoSEQ multiplex PCR; TCRdb's copy has only in-frame clones and leaves some out. Among around 140,000 clones listed, roughly nine tenths were seen once. The specimen sequenced was blood. The receptor source for this set is a man between 18 and 35 years old in good health.

The V gene is TRBV4-3, the J gene TRBJ1-2; D not certain. Trimming removed 2 bases at V and 8 bases at J, with 18 bases between. The length of the CDR3 is 15 residues. CDR1 LGHNA and CDR2 YSLEER come from the germline V gene. CDR3: CASSQPGEVPGGYTF. The CDR3 nucleotides are TGCGCCAGCAGCCAACCCGGAGAGGTCCCAGGAGGCTACACCTTC.

This chain connects TRBV5-4 to TRBJ2-5; unclear D gene. The CDR3 is 13 amino acids. V shed 0 bases and J shed 3 bases, with 6 bases lying between them. Germline CDR1 SGHNT, CDR2 YYREEE (reference sequence). The CDR3 DNA sequence: TGTGCCAGCAGCTTGGCGCAGGAAGAGACCCAGTACTTC. Translating gives CASSLAQEETQYF.

This clone appeared a single time. V and J are TRBV7-6 and TRBJ2-2; D is tentatively TRBD1 or TRBD2 (5 bases each). CDR1 and CDR2 (germline): SGHVS, FNYEAQ. This CDR3 has 16 residues. The V gene lost 1 base and the J gene lost 0 bases, with 9 bases spanning the gap. The DNA for the CDR3 is TGTGCCAGCAGCTTAGTTGGGGGTTCGAACACCGGGGAGCTGTTTTTT. This gives the protein CASSLVGGSNTGELFF.

J is TRBJ1-4 and V is TRBV12-3 or TRBV12-4, with D perhaps matching TRBD1 (5 bases). This CDR3 comprises 13 residues. Between the trimmed V and J ends, which lost 3 bases and 8 bases, there was a span of 10 bases. The CDR3 nucleotides are TGTGCCAGCAGTTTGCAGGGCCGGGAAAAACTGTTTTTT. It codes for CASSLQGREKLFF.

The chain recombines TRBV5-4 with TRBJ1-1; D gene ambiguous. V lost 1 base to trimming and J lost 6 bases, with 10 bases between them. CDR1 is SGHNT and CDR2 is YYREEE in the germline V gene (reference sequence). The CDR3 runs 13 residues. The CDR3 nucleotides read TGTGCCAGCAGCTTGCGGAGTAGGGCTGAAGCTTTCTTT. This sequence encodes CASSLRSRAEAFF. Together with reference TRBV5-4 and TRBJ1-1, the CDR3 gives the full variable domain: ETGVTQSPTHLIKTRGQQVTLRCSSQSGHNTVSWYQQALGQGPQFIFQYYREEENGRGNFPPRFSGLQFPNYSSELNVNALELDDSALYLCASSLRSRAEAFFGQGTRLTVV.

The chain joins TRBV7-9 to TRBJ2-2; D gene unclear. The germline V gene has CDR1 SEHNR and CDR2 FQNEAQ (reference sequence). CDR3 length: 13 amino acids. V shed 3 bases and J shed 7 bases, with 9 bases lying between them. The CDR3 DNA is TGTGCCAGCAGCTTGGAAGGAAGCGGGGAGCTGTTTTTT. Its translation: CASSLEGSGELFF.

J is TRBJ1-2 and V is TRBV7-2; D is ambiguous. V was trimmed by 2 bases and J by 0 bases, leaving 10 bases between them. The CDR3 is made up of 15 amino acids. Germline V CDR1 and CDR2: SGHTA, FQGNSA. The chain's CDR3 is CASSLNMAANYGYTF. CDR3 in DNA: TGTGCCAGCAGCTTAAATATGGCGGCTAACTATGGCTACACCTTC. The whole variable domain, remainder taken from reference TRBV7-2 and TRBJ1-2, is GAGVSQSPSNKVTEKGKDVELRCDPISGHTALYWYRQSLGQGLEFLIYFQGNSAPDKSGLPSDRFSAERTGGSVSTLTIQRTQQEDSAVYLCASSLNMAANYGYTFGSGTRLTVV.